A selection of T cell receptor beta chains follows, all from one sample in a study of CD8+ T cells in alopecia areata. TCRdb's table, derived via immunoSEQ multiplex PCR, lists solely in-frame clones and lacks some. This sample has 120,000 to 150,000 clones, with around 87% found just once. The sample in question was CD8+ T cells sorted from blood, obtained at week 0. These receptors originate from a human donor with alopecia areata. Each CDR3 is given with its conserved first and last residue. Fields, in order: V gene, J gene, D gene, CDR3 protein. D genes are given only for firm matches.

v_call: TRBV27
j_call: TRBJ2-7
d_call: TRBD2
cdr3_aa: CASSLGRGAYEQYF

v_call: TRBV5-1
j_call: TRBJ2-3
d_call: .
cdr3_aa: CASSLEEQPDTQYF

v_call: TRBV2
j_call: TRBJ2-1
d_call: TRBD2
cdr3_aa: CASTWRASGDGEQFF

v_call: TRBV7-2
j_call: TRBJ2-7
d_call: .
cdr3_aa: CASSFPPAGISYEQYF

v_call: TRBV27
j_call: TRBJ1-1
d_call: .
cdr3_aa: CASSWMGTEAFF

v_call: TRBV5-1
j_call: TRBJ2-7
d_call: .
cdr3_aa: CASKGSSYEQYF

v_call: TRBV4-1
j_call: TRBJ2-3
d_call: TRBD2
cdr3_aa: CASSQGPQRGSTDTQYF

v_call: TRBV13
j_call: TRBJ2-1
d_call: TRBD1
cdr3_aa: CASTPRQGPYNEQFF

v_call: TRBV19
j_call: TRBJ2-7
d_call: .
cdr3_aa: CASSFQDEQYF

v_call: TRBV7-9
j_call: TRBJ2-1
d_call: TRBD2
cdr3_aa: CASSFRIGRPNEQFF

v_call: TRBV4-1
j_call: TRBJ2-7
d_call: .
cdr3_aa: CASSQGTGPYYEQYF

v_call: TRBV2
j_call: TRBJ2-6
d_call: .
cdr3_aa: CAIKVPGYGANVLTF

v_call: TRBV7-2
j_call: TRBJ2-5
d_call: .
cdr3_aa: CASSLFIGVEETQYF

v_call: TRBV7-9
j_call: TRBJ2-3
d_call: .
cdr3_aa: CASSLVQLDTDTQYF

v_call: TRBV19
j_call: TRBJ2-7
d_call: TRBD1
cdr3_aa: CASSPRDSVSYEQYF

v_call: TRBV27
j_call: TRBJ1-1
d_call: .
cdr3_aa: CASSLHHRVPTEAFF

v_call: TRBV11-2
j_call: TRBJ2-7
d_call: .
cdr3_aa: CASSFGLYEQYF

v_call: TRBV13
j_call: TRBJ2-3
d_call: .
cdr3_aa: CASSPQRDTQYF

v_call: TRBV7-2
j_call: TRBJ2-3
d_call: TRBD2
cdr3_aa: CASSLESAGGRADTQYF